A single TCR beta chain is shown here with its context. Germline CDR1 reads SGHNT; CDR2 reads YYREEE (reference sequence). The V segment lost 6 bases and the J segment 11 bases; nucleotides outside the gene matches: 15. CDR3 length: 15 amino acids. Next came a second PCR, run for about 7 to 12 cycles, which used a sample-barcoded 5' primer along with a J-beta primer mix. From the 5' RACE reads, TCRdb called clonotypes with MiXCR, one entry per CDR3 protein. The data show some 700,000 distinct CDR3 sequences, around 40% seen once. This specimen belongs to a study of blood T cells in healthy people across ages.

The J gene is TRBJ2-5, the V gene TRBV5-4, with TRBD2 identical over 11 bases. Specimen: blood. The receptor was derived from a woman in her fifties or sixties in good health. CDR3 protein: CASMISGGASNEQYF. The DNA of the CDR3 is TGTGCCAGCATGATTAGCGGGGGGGCCTCCAATGAGCAGTACTTC.